What follows are 4 T cell receptor beta chains derived from one specimen sequenced in a study of identical twins. TCRdb used MiXCR to reprocess the 5' RACE reads, holding one entry per CDR3 protein. The repertoire holds fewer than 250,000 distinct CDR3 sequences, approximately 7.9% seen once, with under 6% in the top ten. The sample also formed part of further work on yellow fever vaccine responses in identical twins.

The sequencing input was CD8+ T cells sorted from blood. These receptors were collected from a young woman in good health.

This clonotype was detected many times. This chain uses TRBV7-2 with TRBJ2-7; D ambiguous. Deletions cut 5 bases from V and 5 bases from J, with 19 bases between. In germline, CDR1 is SGHTA, CDR2 FQGNSA. This CDR3 is built from 15 residues. CDR3 coding DNA: TGTGCCAGCAGCCCCCCCATACTCAGTGGTAACGAGCAGTACTTC. This sequence encodes CASSPPILSGNEQYF.

The V call is TRBV7-9, the J call TRBJ2-2; 12 nucleotides match TRBD1. The CDR3 is made up of 17 amino acids. Germline V lookup: CDR1 SEHNR, CDR2 FQNEAQ (reference sequence). J gave up 8 bases and V 3 bases, and 10 bases lay outside the gene matches. The CDR3 here is CASSFTGTGGKEGELFF. CDR3 in DNA: TGTGCCAGCAGCTTCACCGGGACAGGGGGCAAAGAGGGGGAGCTGTTTTTT.

At least ten counts were recorded for this clonotype. This chain connects TRBV12-5 to TRBJ2-7; D unclear. The CDR3 runs 12 residues. Germline CDR1 and CDR2: LGHNT and FRNRAP. The V and J ends lost 5 bases and 0 bases respectively, with 5 bases between them. As DNA, the CDR3 is TGTGCTAGTGGTCCGAGCTCCTACGAGCAGTACTTC. It translates to CASGPSSYEQYF.

The rearrangement uses TRBV6-6 and TRBJ2-7, with D uncertain. The CDR3 loop spans 13 amino acids. Looked up from germline, CDR1 is MNHNY and CDR2 is SVGAGI (reference sequence). V was cut by 2 bases and J by 0 bases, with 5 bases left in between. This CDR3 is CASSYADSYEQYV. CDR3 in DNA: TGTGCCAGCAGTTACGCCGACTCCTACGAGCAGTACGTC.